This entry features one TCR beta chain sequence. Its antigen is not known. Profiled with immunoSEQ multiplex PCR; TCRdb holds only in-frame clones, not every one. This sample yields tens of thousands of clones, of which less than 85% are seen a single time; 35% to 45% belongs to the top ten. This sample was included in a study of cytotoxic CD8 clonotypes in ibrutinib-treated CLL. About the study: The patient breakdown showed under 12 relapsed/refractory and under 16 treatment-naive cases, with fewer than 18 IGHV unmutated. General study points: Researchers report that baseline clonality outpaced age-matched healthy donors and tracked circulating CD8+ T-cell counts.

The germline CDR1 and CDR2 sequences are MDHEN and SYDVKM. The CDR3 is 14 amino acids. Trimming pared 4 bases from V and 2 bases from J, leaving 11 bases between. The chain recombines TRBV28 with TRBJ1-2; the D gene is possibly TRBD1 (5 bases). The sample in question was PBMCs, obtained after 24 months of ibrutinib treatment. This clonotype originated in a human donor with chronic lymphocytic leukemia. The CDR3 region is CASSSAKGNYGYTF. The CDR3 DNA reads TGTGCCAGCAGTTCAGCTAAGGGGAACTATGGCTACACCTTC.